The TCR beta chain under discussion was sequenced for a study of CD8 T cells in Susac syndrome. Overall study findings and caveats: The authors acknowledged that their TCR sequencing and HLA analysis involved a relatively small number of individuals.

In the case of this clonotype: No antigen is known for it.

With random hexamers, reverse transcription was performed on about 0.45 to 1 ug of RNA. Using its own MiXCR run on the immunoSEQ multiplex PCR reads, TCRdb lists one record per CDR3 protein. The sample gives roughly 120,000 distinct CDR3 sequences, about 92% of which show up once; about 0.09% is in the top ten. It was treatment-naive patients with stable or active relapsing-remitting disease who made up the multiple sclerosis controls. TEMRA cells were FACS-enriched, and CD8+ and CD4+ T cells were isolated negatively. Trimming took 4 bases from V and 7 from J; bases not matched to a gene: 4. Looked up from germline, CDR1 is LGHDT and CDR2 is YNNKEL (reference sequence). The CDR3 totals 13 residues.

The genes are TRBV3-1 and TRBJ1-5; 7 positions match TRBD1. Sequencing used CD4+ T cells from PBMCs. The receptor comes from a human donor with multiple sclerosis. In DNA, the CDR3 is TGTGCCAGCAGCCTTCAGGGGGACCAGCCCCAGCATTTT. This codes for CASSLQGDQPQHF.